This entry concerns a single T cell receptor (beta chain). This specimen comes from a study of control samples from healthy donors and cancer patients. Sequenced by immunoSEQ multiplex PCR; TCRdb stores in-frame clones only, minus some. The repertoire consists of roughly 100,000 clones, with more than 85% occurring once and the leading ten covering 19%. This CDR3 spans 14 amino acids. V was clipped by 3 bases and J by 0 bases; unmatched bases: 4. The germline V gene has CDR1 GTSNPN and CDR2 SVGIG (reference sequence). V is TRBV30 and J is TRBJ1-1, with 7 bases lining up with TRBD1. Sequenced sample: PBMCs. This receptor was taken from a man aged 60-69 years with lung cancer. Here the CDR3 reads CAWSRDSMNTEAFF. The CDR3 DNA sequence: TGTGCCTGGAGCCGGGACAGCATGAACACTGAAGCTTTCTTT.